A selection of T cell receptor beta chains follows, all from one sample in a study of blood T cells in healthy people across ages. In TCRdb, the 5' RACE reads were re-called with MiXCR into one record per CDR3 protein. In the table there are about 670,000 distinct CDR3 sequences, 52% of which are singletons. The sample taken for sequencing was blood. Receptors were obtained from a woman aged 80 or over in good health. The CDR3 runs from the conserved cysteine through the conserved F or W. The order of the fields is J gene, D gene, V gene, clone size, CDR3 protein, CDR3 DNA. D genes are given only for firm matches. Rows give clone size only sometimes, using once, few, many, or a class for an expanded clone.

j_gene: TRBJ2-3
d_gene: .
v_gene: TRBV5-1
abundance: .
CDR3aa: CASSRGTTGTQYF
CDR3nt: TGCGCCAGCAGTCGGGGGACCACAGGTACGCAGTATTTT

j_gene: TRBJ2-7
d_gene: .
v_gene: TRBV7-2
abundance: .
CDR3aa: CASSEGTTIPYEQYF
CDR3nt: TGTGCCAGCAGCGAGGGGACAACCATCCCCTACGAGCAGTACTTC

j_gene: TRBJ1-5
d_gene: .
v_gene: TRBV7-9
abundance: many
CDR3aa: CASSLGTVLQPQHF
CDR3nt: TGTGCCAGCAGCTTAGGGACAGTACTTCAGCCCCAGCATTTT

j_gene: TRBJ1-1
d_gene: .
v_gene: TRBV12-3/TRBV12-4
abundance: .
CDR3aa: CASYGGQPMNTEAFF
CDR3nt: TGTGCCAGCTACGGTGGGCAGCCTATGAACACTGAAGCTTTCTTT

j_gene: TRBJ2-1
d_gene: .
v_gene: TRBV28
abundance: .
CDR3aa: CASSGRKANEQFF
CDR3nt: TGTGCCAGCAGTGGGCGGAAGGCAAATGAGCAGTTCTTC

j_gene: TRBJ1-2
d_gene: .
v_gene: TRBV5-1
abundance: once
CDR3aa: CASSLGRDGYTF
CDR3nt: TGCGCCAGCAGTTTGGGGCGAGATGGCTACACCTTC

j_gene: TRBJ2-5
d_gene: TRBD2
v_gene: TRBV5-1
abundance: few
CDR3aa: CASSLDVFSGEQETQYF
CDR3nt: TGCGCCAGCAGCTTGGATGTCTTTAGCGGGGAACAAGAGACCCAGTACTTC

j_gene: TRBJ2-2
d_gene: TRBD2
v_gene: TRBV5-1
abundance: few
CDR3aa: CASSQGTSGAGELFF
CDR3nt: TGCGCCAGCAGCCAGGGGACTAGCGGAGCCGGGGAGCTGTTTTTT

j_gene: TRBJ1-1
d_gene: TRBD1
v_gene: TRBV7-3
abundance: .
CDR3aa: CASSLTGQVNTEAFF
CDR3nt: TGTGCCAGCAGCTTAACGGGACAGGTGAACACTGAAGCTTTCTTT

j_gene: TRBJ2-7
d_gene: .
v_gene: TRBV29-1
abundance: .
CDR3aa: CSVESLMTGASSYEQYF
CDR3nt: TGCAGCGTTGAGAGTTTGATGACAGGAGCTTCATCCTACGAGCAGTACTTC

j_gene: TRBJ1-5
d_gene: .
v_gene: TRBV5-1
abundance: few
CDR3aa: CASSLAPNQPQHF
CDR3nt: TGCGCCAGCAGCCTGGCCCCGAATCAGCCCCAGCATTTT

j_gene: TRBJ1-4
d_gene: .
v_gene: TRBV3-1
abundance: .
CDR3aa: CASSGGGPGGKLFF
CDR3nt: TGTGCCAGCAGCGGCGGGGGGCCAGGAGGAAAACTGTTTTTT

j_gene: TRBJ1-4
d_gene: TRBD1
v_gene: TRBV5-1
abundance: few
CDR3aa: CASSKSLTGGDEKLFF
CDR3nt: TGCGCCAGCAGCAAAAGCCTGACAGGGGGGGATGAAAAACTGTTTTTT

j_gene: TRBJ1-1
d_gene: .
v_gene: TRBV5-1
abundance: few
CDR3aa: CASSFAGPEAFF
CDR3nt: TGCGCCAGCAGCTTCGCCGGGCCAGAAGCTTTCTTT

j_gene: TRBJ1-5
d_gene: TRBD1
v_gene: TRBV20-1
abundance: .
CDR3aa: CSALRGGAYSNQPQHF
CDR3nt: TGCAGTGCCCTCAGGGGGGGGGCCTATAGCAATCAGCCCCAGCATTTT

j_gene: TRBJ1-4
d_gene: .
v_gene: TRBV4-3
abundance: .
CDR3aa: CASSQDPQGTEKLFF
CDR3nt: TGCGCCAGCAGCCAAGATCCGCAGGGCACTGAAAAACTGTTTTTT

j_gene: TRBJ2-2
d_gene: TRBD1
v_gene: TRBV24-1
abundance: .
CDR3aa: CATSRDRGTGELFF
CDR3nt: TGTGCCACCAGCCGGGACAGGGGTACCGGGGAGCTGTTTTTT

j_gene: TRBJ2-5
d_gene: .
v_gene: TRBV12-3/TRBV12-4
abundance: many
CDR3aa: CASSLTGSQETQYF
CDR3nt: TGTGCCAGCAGTTTAACGGGGAGTCAAGAGACCCAGTACTTC

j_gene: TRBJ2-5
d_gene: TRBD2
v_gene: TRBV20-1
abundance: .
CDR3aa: CSARAGLAGGHMMETQYF
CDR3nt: TGCAGTGCTAGAGCGGGACTAGCGGGGGGGCACATGATGGAGACCCAGTACTTC

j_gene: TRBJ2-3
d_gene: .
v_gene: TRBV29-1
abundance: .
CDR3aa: CSVEAGMADTQYF
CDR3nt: TGCAGCGTTGAGGCGGGGATGGCAGATACGCAGTATTTT

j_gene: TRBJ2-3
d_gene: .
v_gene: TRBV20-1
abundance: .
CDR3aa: CSARRSSSTDMQYF
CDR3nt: TGCAGCGCTAGGCGAAGCTCTAGCACAGATATGCAGTATTTT

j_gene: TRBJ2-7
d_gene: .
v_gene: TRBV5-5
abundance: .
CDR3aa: CASSFPAGWAPEDNEQYF
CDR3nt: TGTGCCAGCAGCTTTCCCGCGGGGTGGGCACCGGAGGACAATGAGCAGTACTTC

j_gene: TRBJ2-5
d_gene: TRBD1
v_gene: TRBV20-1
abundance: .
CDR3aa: CSAAPPGQGLQGTQYF
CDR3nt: TGCAGTGCTGCCCCTCCGGGACAGGGGTTACAAGGGACCCAGTACTTC

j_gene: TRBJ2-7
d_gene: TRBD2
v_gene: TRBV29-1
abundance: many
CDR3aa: CSVKLPGLALGEQYF
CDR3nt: TGCAGCGTGAAACTCCCGGGACTAGCTTTGGGGGAGCAGTACTTC

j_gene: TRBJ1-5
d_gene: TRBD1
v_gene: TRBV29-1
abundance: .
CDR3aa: CSVSTGVNQPQHF
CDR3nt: TGCAGCGTTTCGACAGGGGTCAATCAGCCCCAGCATTTT

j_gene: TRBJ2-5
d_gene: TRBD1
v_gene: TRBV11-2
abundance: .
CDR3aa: CASSTGQVVETQYF
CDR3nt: TGTGCCAGCAGCACGGGACAGGTAGTCGAGACCCAGTACTTC

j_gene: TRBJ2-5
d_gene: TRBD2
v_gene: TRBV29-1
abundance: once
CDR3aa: CSVGRASGRRSQETQYF
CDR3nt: TGCAGCGTTGGTAGGGCTAGCGGGAGGCGAAGCCAAGAGACCCAGTACTTC

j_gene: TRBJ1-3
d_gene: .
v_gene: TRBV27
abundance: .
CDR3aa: CASSLQSSGGNTIYF
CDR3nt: TGTGCCAGCAGTTTACAGTCTTCGGGCGGAAACACCATATATTTT

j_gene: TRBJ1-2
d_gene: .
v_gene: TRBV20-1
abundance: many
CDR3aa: CSAGRGGEGYTF
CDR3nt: TGCAGTGCGGGCAGGGGAGGAGAGGGCTACACCTTC

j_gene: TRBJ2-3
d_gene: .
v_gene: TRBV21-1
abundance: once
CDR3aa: CASSKTSECSDTQYF
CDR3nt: TGTGCCAGCAGCAAAACTAGCGAGTGTTCAGATACGCAGTATTTT

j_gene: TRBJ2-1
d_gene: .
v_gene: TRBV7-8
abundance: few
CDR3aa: CASSQVLGTNEQFF
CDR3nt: TGTGCCAGCAGCCAAGTTTTGGGTACGAATGAGCAGTTCTTC

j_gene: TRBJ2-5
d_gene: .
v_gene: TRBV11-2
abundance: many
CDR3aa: CASSRGSQETQYF
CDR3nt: TGTGCCAGCAGCCGAGGGAGCCAAGAGACCCAGTACTTC

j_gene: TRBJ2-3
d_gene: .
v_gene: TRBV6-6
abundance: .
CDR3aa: CASSPAQGTDTQYF
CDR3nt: TGTGCCAGCAGTCCCGCACAGGGAACAGATACGCAGTATTTT

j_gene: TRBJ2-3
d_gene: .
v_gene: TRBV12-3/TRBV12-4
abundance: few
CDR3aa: CASSLVFTQYF
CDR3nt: TGTGCCAGCAGTCTAGTTTTTACGCAGTATTTT

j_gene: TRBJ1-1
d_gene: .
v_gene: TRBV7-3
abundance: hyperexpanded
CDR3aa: CASSFRVNTEAFF
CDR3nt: TGTGCCAGCAGCTTCAGGGTCAACACTGAAGCTTTCTTT

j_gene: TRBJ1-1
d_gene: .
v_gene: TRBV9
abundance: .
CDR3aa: CASSVVARGTEAFF
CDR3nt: TGTGCCAGCAGCGTAGTCGCTAGGGGCACTGAAGCTTTCTTT

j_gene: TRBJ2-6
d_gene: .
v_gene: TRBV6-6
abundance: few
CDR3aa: CASTQGAGANVLTF
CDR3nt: TGTGCCAGCACTCAAGGGGCTGGGGCCAACGTCCTGACTTTC

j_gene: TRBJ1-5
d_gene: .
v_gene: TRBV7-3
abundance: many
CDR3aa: CATSPRGERGSNQPQHF
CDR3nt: TGTGCCACTTCCCCCAGGGGCGAGCGAGGGAGCAATCAGCCCCAGCATTTT

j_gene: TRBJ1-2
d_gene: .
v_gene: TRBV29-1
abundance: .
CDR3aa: CSGGEGWSDGYTF
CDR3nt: TGCAGCGGTGGGGAGGGTTGGTCGGATGGCTACACCTTC

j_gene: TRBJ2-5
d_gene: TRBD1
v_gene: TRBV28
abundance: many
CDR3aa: CASSPWDRGKMETQYF
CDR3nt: TGTGCCAGCAGTCCCTGGGACAGGGGGAAGATGGAGACCCAGTACTTC

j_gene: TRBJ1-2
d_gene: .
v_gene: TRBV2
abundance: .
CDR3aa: CASRRGINYGYTF
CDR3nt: TGTGCCAGCAGGCGTGGGATTAACTATGGCTACACCTTC

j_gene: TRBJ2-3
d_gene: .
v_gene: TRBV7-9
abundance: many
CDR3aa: CASSFREATQYF
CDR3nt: TGTGCCAGCAGCTTCAGGGAGGCTACGCAGTATTTT

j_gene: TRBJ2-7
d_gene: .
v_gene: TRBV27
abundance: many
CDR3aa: CASKGGRNSAYEQYF
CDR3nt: TGTGCCAGCAAGGGGGGCCGTAATAGTGCGTACGAGCAGTACTTC

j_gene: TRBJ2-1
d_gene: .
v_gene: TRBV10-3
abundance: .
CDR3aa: CAISGFFRGFYYNEQFF
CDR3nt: TGTGCCATCAGTGGGTTTTTCCGGGGATTTTACTACAATGAGCAGTTCTTC